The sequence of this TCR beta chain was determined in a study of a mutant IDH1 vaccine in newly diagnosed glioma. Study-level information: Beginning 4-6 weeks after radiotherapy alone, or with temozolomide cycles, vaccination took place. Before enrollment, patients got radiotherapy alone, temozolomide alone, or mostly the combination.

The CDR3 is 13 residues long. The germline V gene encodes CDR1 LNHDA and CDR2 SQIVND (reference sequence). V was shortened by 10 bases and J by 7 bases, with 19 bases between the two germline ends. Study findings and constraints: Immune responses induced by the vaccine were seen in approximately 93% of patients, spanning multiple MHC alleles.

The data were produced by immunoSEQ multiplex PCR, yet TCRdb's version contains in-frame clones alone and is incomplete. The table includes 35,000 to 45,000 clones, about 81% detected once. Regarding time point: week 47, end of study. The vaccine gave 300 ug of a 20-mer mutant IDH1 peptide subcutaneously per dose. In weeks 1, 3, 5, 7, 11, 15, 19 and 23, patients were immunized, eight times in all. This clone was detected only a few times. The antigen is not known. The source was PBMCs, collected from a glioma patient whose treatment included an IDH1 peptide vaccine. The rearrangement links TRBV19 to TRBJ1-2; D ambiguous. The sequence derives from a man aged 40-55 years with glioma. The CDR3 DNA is TGTGCCATCTCCCCGGCGAGAGGAGCTGGCTACACCTTC. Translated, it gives CAISPARGAGYTF.